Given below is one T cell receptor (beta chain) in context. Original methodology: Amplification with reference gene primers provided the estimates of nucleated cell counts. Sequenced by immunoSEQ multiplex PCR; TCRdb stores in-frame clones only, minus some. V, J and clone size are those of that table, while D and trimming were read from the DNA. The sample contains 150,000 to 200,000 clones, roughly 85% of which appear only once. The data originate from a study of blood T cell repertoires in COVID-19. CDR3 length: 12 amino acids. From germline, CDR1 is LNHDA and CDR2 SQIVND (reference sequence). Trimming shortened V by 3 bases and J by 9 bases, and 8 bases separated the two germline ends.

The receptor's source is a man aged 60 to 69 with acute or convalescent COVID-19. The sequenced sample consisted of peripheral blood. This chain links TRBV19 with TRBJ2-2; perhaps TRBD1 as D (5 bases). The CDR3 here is CASSIWGRELFF. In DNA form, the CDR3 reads TGTGCCAGTAGTATTTGGGGCCGGGAGCTGTTTTTT.